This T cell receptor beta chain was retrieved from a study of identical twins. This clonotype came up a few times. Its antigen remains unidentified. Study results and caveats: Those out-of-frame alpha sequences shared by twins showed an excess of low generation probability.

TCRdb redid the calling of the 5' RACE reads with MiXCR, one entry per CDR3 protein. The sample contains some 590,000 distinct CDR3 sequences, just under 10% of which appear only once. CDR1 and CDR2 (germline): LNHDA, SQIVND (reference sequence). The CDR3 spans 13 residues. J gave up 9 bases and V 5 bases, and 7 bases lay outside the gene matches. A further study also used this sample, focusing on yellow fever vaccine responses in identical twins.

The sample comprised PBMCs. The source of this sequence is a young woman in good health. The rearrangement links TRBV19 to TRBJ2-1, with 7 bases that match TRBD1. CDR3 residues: CASSPTQGREQFF. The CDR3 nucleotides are TGTGCCAGTAGTCCCACACAGGGGCGTGAGCAGTTCTTC.